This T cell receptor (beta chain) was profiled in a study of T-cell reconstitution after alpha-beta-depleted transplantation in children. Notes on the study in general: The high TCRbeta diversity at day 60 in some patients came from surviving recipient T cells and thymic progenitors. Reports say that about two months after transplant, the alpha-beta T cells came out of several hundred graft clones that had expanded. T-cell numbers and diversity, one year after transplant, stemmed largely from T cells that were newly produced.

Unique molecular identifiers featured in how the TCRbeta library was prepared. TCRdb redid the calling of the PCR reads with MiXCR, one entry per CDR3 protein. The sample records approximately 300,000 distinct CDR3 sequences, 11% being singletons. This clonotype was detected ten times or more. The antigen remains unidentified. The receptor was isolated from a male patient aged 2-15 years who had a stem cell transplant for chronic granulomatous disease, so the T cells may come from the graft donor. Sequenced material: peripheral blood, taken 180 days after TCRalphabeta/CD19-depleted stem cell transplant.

CDR3 DNA: TGTGCCAGCAGAGAACAGGTTAACACTGAAGCTTTCTTT. This sequence encodes CASREQVNTEAFF. J is TRBJ1-1 and V is TRBV6-1; D is perhaps TRBD1 (5 bases). This CDR3 spans 13 amino acids. The V gene's germline CDR1 is MNHNS and CDR2 SASEGT. The V gene lost 6 bases and the J gene lost 2 bases, with 10 bases spanning the gap.